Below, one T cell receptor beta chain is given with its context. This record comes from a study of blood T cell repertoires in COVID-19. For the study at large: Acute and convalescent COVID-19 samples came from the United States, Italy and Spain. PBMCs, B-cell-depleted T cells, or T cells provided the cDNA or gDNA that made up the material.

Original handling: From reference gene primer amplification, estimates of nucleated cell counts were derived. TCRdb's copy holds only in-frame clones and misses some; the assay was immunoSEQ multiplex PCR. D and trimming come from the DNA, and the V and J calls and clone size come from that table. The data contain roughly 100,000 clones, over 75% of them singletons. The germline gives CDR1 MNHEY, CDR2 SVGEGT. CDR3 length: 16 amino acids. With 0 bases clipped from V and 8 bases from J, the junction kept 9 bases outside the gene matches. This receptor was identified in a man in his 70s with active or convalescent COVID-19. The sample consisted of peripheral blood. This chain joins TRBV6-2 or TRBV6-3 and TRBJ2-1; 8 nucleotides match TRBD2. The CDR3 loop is CASSYSGAGGGDEQFF. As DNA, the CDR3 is TGTGCCAGCAGTTACTCCGGGGCGGGAGGAGGCGATGAGCAGTTCTTC.